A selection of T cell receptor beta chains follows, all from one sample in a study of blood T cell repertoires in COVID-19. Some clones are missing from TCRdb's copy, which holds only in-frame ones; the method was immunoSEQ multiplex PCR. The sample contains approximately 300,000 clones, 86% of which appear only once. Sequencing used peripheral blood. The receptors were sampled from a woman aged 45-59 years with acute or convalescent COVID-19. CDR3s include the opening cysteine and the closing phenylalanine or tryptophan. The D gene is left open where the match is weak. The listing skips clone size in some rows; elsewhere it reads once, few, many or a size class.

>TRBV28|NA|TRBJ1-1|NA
TGTGCCAGCAGTTTACCTAACACTGAAGCTTTCTTT
CASSLPNTEAFF
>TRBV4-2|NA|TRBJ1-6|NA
TGTGCCAGCAGCCAAGATCCCTCGAGGGGGATTTCACCCCTCCACTTT
CASSQDPSRGISPLHF
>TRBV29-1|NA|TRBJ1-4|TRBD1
TGCAGCGTTCGGACTACAGGGGGCAGGGATGAAAAACTGTTTTTT
CSVRTTGGRDEKLFF
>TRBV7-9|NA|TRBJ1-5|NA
TGTGCCAGCAGCTTTACAGGGTTCAATCAGCCCCAGCATTTT
CASSFTGFNQPQHF
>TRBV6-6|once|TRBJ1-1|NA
TGTGCCAGCAGTCAAACGAACAGGGTAGGGGAGAACACTGAAGCTTTCTTT
CASSQTNRVGENTEAFF
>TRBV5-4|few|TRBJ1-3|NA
TGTGCCAGCAGCTTGCAGGGGCCCCGCTCTGGAAACACCATATATTTT
CASSLQGPRSGNTIYF
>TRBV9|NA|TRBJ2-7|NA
TGTGCCAGCAGCGTAGGGACAGACGAGCAGTACTTC
CASSVGTDEQYF
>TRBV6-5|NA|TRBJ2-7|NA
TGTGCCAGCAGCCGGGACTCTCTCTACGAGCAGTACTTT
CASSRDSLYEQYF
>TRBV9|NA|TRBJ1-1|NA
TGTGCCAGCAGCGTAGTGGCGACTGCTGTGAACACTGAAGCTTTCTTT
CASSVVATAVNTEAFF
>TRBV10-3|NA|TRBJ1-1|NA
TGTGCCACTCTACAGGGGAACACTGAAGCTTTCTTT
CATLQGNTEAFF
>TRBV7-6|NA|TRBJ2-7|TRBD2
TGTGCCAGCAGCTTTCAGGCGGGAGTCCAGAACCTGTACTTC
CASSFQAGVQNLYF
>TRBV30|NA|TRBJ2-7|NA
TGTGCCTGGAGTGTACTCGGGAGCGGAACCTACGAGCAGTACTTC
CAWSVLGSGTYEQYF
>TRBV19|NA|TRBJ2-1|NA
TGTGCCAGTAGTACACCTCCGGTCCATGAGCAGTTCTTC
CASSTPPVHEQFF
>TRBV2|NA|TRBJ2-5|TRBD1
TGTGCCAGCAGTGCGTCGGGACAGGGGATAGAGACCCAGTACTTC
CASSASGQGIETQYF
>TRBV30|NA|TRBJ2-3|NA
TGTGCCTGGAGTGTGAGTGGAGATACGCAGTATTTT
CAWSVSGDTQYF
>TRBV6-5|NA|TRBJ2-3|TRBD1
TGTGCCAGCACCGATGGGACAGGGGATACGCAGTATTTT
CASTDGTGDTQYF
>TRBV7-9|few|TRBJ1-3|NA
TGTGCCAGCAGCTTAGGTACTGCTGGAAACACCATATATTTT
CASSLGTAGNTIYF
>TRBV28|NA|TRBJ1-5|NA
TGTGCCAGCAGTACCCTACCCCCCCGTCAGCCCCAGCATTTT
CASSTLPPRQPQHF
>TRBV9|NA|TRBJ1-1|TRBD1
TGTGCCAGCAGCGTAGACCCCAGGGGGGAAGTAGGCACTGAAGCTTTCTTT
CASSVDPRGEVGTEAFF
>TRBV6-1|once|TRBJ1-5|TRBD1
TGTGCCAGCACCCCGGGACAGGGGGCCTACCCCCAGCATTTT
CASTPGQGAYPQHF
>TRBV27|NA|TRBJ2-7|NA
TGTGCCAGCAGTTATGGTAGCCAGTACGAGCAGTACTTC
CASSYGSQYEQYF
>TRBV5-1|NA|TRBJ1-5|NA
TGCGCCAGCAGCTTGAATGGACAGCCCAATCAGCCCCAGCATTTT
CASSLNGQPNQPQHF
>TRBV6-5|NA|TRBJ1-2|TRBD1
TGTGCCAGCAAGAGGGACAGCACTAACTATGGCTACACCTTC
CASKRDSTNYGYTF
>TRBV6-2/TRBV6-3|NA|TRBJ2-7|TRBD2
TGTGCCAGCAGTTCCAGGGAGGAGCGGGAGGCACACGAGCAGTACTTC
CASSSREEREAHEQYF
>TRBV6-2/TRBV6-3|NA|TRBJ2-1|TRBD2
TGTGCCAGCAGTTACCTCGGGACTAGCGGGTACAGCTCCTACAATGAGCAGTTCTTC
CASSYLGTSGYSSYNEQFF
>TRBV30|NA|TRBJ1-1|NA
TGTGCCTGGGGACAGCGGTGGGCTTTCTTT
CAWGQRWAFF
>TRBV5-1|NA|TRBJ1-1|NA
TGCGCCAGCAGCTTAGATGGGCTACTGAACACTGAAGCTTTCTTT
CASSLDGLLNTEAFF
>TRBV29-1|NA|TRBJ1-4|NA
TGCAGCGTTGAAGGGACAAGAACTAATGAAAAACTGTTTTTT
CSVEGTRTNEKLFF
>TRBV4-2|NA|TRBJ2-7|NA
TGTGCCAGCAGCCAAGAGTGGAGGAGAACCTACGAGCAGTACTTC
CASSQEWRRTYEQYF
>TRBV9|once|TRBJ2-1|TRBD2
TGTGCCAGCAGTAAAGGGCTAGCGGGCTCCTACAATGAGCAGTTCTTC
CASSKGLAGSYNEQFF
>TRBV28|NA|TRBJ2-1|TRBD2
TGTGCCAGCAGTTTACGCGGGAGAGACAATGAGCAGTTCTTC
CASSLRGRDNEQFF
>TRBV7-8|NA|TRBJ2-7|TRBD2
TGTGCCAGCAGCTCTAGCGGGCGCTCCTACGAGCAGTACTTC
CASSSSGRSYEQYF
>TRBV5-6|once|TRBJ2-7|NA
TGTGCCAGCAGCTTCCGCGACGAGCAGTACTTC
CASSFRDEQYF
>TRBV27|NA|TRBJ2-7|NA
TGTGCCAGCAGTTTGCCTGGGCAGATGTCCTACGAGCAGTACTTC
CASSLPGQMSYEQYF
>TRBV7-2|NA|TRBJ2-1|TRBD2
TGTGCCAGCAGCTTCGGGACTAGCGGGAGTAATGAGCAGTTCTTC
CASSFGTSGSNEQFF
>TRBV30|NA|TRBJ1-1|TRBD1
TGTGCCTGGATTGGAAACAGGGGGACAGCCCTGAACACTGAAGCTTTCTTT
CAWIGNRGTALNTEAFF
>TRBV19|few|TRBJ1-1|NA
TGTGCCAGTAGTACCAGGCCTCGGCCGGACACTGAAGCTTTCTTT
CASSTRPRPDTEAFF
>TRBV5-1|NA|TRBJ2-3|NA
TGCGCCAGCAGCTCCCCTACTTCAGATACGCAGTATTTT
CASSSPTSDTQYF
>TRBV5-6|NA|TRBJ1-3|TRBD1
TGTGCCAGCAGCTCCGGGACAGTAAAGGACACCATATATTTT
CASSSGTVKDTIYF
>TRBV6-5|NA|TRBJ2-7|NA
TGTGCCAGCAGTCCTCCGTCCACTAGTTCCCACGAGCAGTACTTC
CASSPPSTSSHEQYF
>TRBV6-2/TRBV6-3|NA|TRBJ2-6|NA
TGTGCCAGCAGTTACTCGCGCGGGCCCGGGGCCAACGTCCTGACTTTC
CASSYSRGPGANVLTF
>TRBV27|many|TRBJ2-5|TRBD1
TGTGCCAGCAGTCCCCAGGGGGATGAGACCCAGTACTTC
CASSPQGDETQYF
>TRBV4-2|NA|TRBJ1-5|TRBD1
TGTGCCAGCAGCCAAGAAGCCACAGGGGGTGGAATCAATCAGCCCCAGCATTTT
CASSQEATGGGINQPQHF
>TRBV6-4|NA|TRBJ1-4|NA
TGTGCCAGTCAGGGGAACGAAGAAAAACTGTTTTTT
CASQGNEEKLFF
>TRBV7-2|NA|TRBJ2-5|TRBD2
TGTGCCACCGCGGGAGGGTGGGAGACCCAGTACTTC
CATAGGWETQYF
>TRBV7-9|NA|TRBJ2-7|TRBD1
TGTGCCAGCAGCTACAGGGGGACAGGCTCCTACGAGCAGTACTTC
CASSYRGTGSYEQYF
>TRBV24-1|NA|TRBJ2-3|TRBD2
TGTGCCACCAGTGAAAGGACTAGCAGAAGCTGGGATACGCAGTATTTT
CATSERTSRSWDTQYF
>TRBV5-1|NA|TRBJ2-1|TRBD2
TGCGCCAGCAGCTTGGGGGATAGCGGGAGCGACAATGAGCAGTTCTTC
CASSLGDSGSDNEQFF
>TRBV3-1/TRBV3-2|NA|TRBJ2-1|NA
TGTGCCAGCAGCCAAGCTCGCGGAGGGGATGAGCAGTTCTTC
CASSQARGGDEQFF
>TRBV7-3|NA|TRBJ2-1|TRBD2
TGTGCCAGCAGCTTAGGACTAGCGGGGGGAGTCGATGAGCAGTTCTTC
CASSLGLAGGVDEQFF
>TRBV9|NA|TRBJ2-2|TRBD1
TGTGCCAGCAGCGGAGGGACAGCGTACACCGGGGAGCTGTTTTTT
CASSGGTAYTGELFF
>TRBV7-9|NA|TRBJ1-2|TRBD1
TGTGCCAGCAGCAGGGGGCAGGGTAACTATGGCTACACCTTC
CASSRGQGNYGYTF